A single sample gave rise to the 11 T cell receptor beta chains below, sequenced in a study of blood T cell repertoires in COVID-19. Clones were read by immunoSEQ multiplex PCR, and TCRdb kept only the in-frame ones, dropping some. Among around 290,000 clones listed, around 90% were seen once. Material for sequencing was PBMCs or T cells enriched from blood (not recorded which). The receptors here all came from a woman in her thirties who had recovered from COVID-19.

The chain uses TRBV10-3 and TRBJ2-1, with a weak D call TRBD2 (6 bases). This CDR3 region has 15 residues. Trimming removed 3 bases from V and 9 bases from J, with 18 bases in between. The germline gives CDR1 ENHRY, CDR2 SYGVKD. CDR3 nucleotide sequence: TGTGCCATCAGTGATGGTCCCCCGGGGAGGATTGAGCAGTTCTTC. This codes for CAISDGPPGRIEQFF.

In DNA, the CDR3 is TGCGCCAGCAGCTTGGACCCCCGGGGGAGTGGTGAAGCTTTCTTT. Amino acids: CASSLDPRGSGEAFF. The chain joins TRBV5-1 to TRBJ1-1; D is perhaps TRBD1 (5 bases). This CDR3 region has 15 residues. V dropped 0 bases and J dropped 7 bases, with 16 bases sitting between them. Germline V gene lookup returns CDR1 SGHRS and CDR2 YFSETQ.

The chain couples TRBV18 to TRBJ2-7, with no clear D. V dropped 2 bases and J dropped 1 base, with 18 bases sitting between them. Germline-derived CDR1 and CDR2 are KGHSH and LQKENI. The CDR3 runs 17 residues. For the CDR3, the DNA is TGTGCCAGCTCACCAAACAGTCCCCTCAGTGGATCCTACGAGCAGTACTTC. Amino acids: CASSPNSPLSGSYEQYF. The variable domain in full, completed from reference TRBV18 and TRBJ2-7, reads NAGVMQNPRHLVRRRGQEARLRCSPMKGHSHVYWYRQLPEEGLKFMVYLQKENIIDESGMPKERFSAEFPKEGPSILRIQQVVRGDSAAYFCASSPNSPLSGSYEQYFGPGTRLTVT.

The rearrangement links TRBV30 to TRBJ2-7, with D perhaps matching TRBD2 (5 bases). Per the germline V gene, CDR1 is GTSNPN and CDR2 is SVGIG (reference sequence). CDR3 size: 14 residues. Trimming took off 2 bases at V and 5 bases at J, with 16 bases between the two ends. The CDR3 loop reads CAWSYSRGSHEQYF. CDR3 bases: TGTGCCTGGAGTTACTCCCGGGGATCCCACGAGCAGTACTTC.

This clone was found once. The chain joins TRBV7-2 to TRBJ2-2, with 12 positions matching TRBD2. The V segment lost 0 bases and the J segment 1 base; nucleotides outside the gene matches: 9. This CDR3 is 20 amino acids long. Germline V gives CDR1 SGHTA, CDR2 FQGNSA. This CDR3 reads CASSLALRLAGARNTGELFF. The CDR3 DNA sequence: TGTGCCAGCAGCTTAGCGCTACGACTAGCGGGAGCTCGGAACACCGGGGAGCTGTTTTTT.

This clone turned up a few times. The gene calls are TRBV19 and TRBJ1-5; a possible D gene is TRBD1 (5 bases). CDR3 length: 14 residues. V lost 5 bases, J lost 7 bases, and 15 bases lay in between. The germline gives CDR1 LNHDA, CDR2 SQIVND (reference sequence). The CDR3: CASSGLWGDQPQHF. As DNA, the CDR3 is TGTGCCAGTAGTGGCCTCTGGGGCGACCAGCCCCAGCATTTT.

This clone was seen more than once but under ten times. The chain combines TRBV6-2 or TRBV6-3 with TRBJ2-7; D may be TRBD2 (7 bases). V gave up 6 bases and J gave up 5 bases, with 17 bases separating them. The CDR3 is 14 amino acids. Germline-derived CDR1 and CDR2 are MNHEY and SVGEGT. The CDR3 nucleotides are TGTGCCAGCAGCCAGGGGCGGGAGAGCGACGAGCAGTACTTC. Its protein product is CASSQGRESDEQYF.

The chain is built from TRBV7-8 and TRBJ1-5; D possibly corresponds to TRBD1 (5 bases). Trimming left V 7 bases short and J 0 bases short, with 16 bases between. This CDR3 spans 16 amino acids. Germline V gene data show CDR1 as SGHVS and CDR2 as FQNEAQ. CDR3 sequence (DNA): TGTGCCAGCACCTCGGGGGACCCTTATAGCAATCAGCCCCAGCATTTT. It encodes CASTSGDPYSNQPQHF. The full variable domain, completed using reference TRBV7-8 and TRBJ1-5, is GAGVSQSPRYKVAKRGQDVALRCDPISGHVSLFWYQQALGQGPEFLTYFQNEAQLDKSGLPSDRFFAERPEGSVSTLKIQRTQQEDSAVYLCASTSGDPYSNQPQHFGDGTRLSIL.

The chain is built from TRBV18 and TRBJ2-1; TRBD2 aligns across 8 bases. This CDR3 comprises 13 residues. V trimming: 3 bases; J trimming: 6 bases; junction bases outside the gene matches: 1. Germline V gene data show CDR1 as KGHSH and CDR2 as LQKENI. The DNA of the CDR3 is TGTGCCAGCTCACCTGGGACTAGCAATGAGCAGTTCTTC. Protein sequence: CASSPGTSNEQFF.

The CDR3 region has the DNA TGTGCCAGCTCACCAAGGGACAGGGGGCACTCTGGAAACACCATATATTTT. This codes for CASSPRDRGHSGNTIYF. The rearrangement uses TRBV18 and TRBJ1-3, with 12 bases fitting TRBD1. J was trimmed by 0 bases and V by 2 bases; bases with no gene match: 2. Germline lookup yields CDR1 KGHSH and CDR2 LQKENI. The CDR3 is 17 residues long.

The CDR3 sequence is CASSGTAYEQYF. CDR3 in DNA: TGTGCCAGCTCAGGGACAGCTTACGAGCAGTACTTC. The chain is built from TRBV18 and TRBJ2-7; 7 nucleotides agree with TRBD1. With V trimmed by 5 bases and J by 4 bases, 2 bases remained unmatched. The CDR3 runs to 12 residues. From germline, CDR1 is KGHSH and CDR2 LQKENI.